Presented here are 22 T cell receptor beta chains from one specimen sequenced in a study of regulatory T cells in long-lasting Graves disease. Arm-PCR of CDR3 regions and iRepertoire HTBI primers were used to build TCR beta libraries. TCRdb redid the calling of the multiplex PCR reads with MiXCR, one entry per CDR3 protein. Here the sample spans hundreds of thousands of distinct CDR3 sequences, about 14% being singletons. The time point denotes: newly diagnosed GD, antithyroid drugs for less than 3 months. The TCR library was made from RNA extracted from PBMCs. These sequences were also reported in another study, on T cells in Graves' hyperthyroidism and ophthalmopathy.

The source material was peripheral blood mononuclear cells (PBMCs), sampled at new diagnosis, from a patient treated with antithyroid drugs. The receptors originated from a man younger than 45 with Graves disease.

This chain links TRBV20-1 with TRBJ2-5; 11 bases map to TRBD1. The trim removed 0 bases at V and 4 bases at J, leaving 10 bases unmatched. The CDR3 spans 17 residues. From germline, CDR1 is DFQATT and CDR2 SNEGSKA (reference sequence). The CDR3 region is CSARDPKGQGVVETQYF. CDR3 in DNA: TGCAGTGCTAGAGATCCAAAGGGACAGGGGGTGGTAGAGACCCAGTACTTC.

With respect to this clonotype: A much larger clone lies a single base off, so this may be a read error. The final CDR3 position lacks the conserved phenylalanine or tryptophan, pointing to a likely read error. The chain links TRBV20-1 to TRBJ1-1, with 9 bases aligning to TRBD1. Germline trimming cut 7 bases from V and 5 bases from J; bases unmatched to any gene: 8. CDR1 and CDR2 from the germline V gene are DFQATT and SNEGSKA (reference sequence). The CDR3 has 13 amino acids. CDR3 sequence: CSVQDRGRTEAFL. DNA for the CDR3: TGCAGTGTACAGGACAGGGGTCGAACTGAAGCTTTCCTT.

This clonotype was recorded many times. CDR3 DNA sequence: TGTGCCAGCAGCCAGAATGGCAAGACAAGCGATACGCAGTATTTT. Translation: CASSQNGKTSDTQYF. The chain combines TRBV7-3 with TRBJ2-3; D ambiguous. The CDR3 loop spans 15 amino acids. Per germline, CDR1 SGHTA and CDR2 FQGTGA. Between the trimmed V and J ends, which lost 5 bases and 6 bases, there was a span of 18 bases.

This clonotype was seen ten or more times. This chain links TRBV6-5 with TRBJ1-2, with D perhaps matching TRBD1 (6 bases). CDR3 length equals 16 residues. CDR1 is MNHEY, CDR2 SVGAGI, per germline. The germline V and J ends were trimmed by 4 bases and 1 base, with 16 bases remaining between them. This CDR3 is CASSFARGEVNYGYTF. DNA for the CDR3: TGTGCCAGCAGTTTCGCCAGGGGAGAGGTTAACTATGGCTACACCTTC.

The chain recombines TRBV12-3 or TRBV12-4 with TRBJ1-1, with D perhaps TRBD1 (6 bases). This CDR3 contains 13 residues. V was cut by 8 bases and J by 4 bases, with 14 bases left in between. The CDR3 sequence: CASGGRGSTEAFF. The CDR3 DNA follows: TGTGCCAGCGGCGGAAGGGGGTCCACTGAAGCTTTCTTT.

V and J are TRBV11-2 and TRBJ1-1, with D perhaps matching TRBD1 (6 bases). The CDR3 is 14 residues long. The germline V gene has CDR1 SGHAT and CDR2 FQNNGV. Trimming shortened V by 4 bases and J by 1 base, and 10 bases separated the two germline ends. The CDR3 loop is CASSSYRENTEAFF. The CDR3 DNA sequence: TGTGCCAGCAGCTCATACAGGGAGAACACTGAAGCTTTCTTT.

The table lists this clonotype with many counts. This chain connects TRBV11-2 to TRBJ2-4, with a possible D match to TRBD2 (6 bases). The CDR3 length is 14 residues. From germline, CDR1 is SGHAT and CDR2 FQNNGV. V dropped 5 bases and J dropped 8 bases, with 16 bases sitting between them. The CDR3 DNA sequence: TGTGCCAGCAGCCGCCTCTCTAGGGAGGACATTCAGTACTTC. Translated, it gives CASSRLSREDIQYF.

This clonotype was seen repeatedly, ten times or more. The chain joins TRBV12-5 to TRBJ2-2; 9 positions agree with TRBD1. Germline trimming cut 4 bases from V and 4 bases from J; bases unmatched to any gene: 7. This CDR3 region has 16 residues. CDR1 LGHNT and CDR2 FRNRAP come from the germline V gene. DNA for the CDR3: TGTGCTAGTGGTTACACAGGGGGCAGGACCACCGGGGAGCTGTTTTTT. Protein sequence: CASGYTGGRTTGELFF.

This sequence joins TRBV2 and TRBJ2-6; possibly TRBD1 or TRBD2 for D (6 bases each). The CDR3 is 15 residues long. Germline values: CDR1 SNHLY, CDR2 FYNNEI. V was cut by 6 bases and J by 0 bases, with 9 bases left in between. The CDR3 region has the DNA TGTGCCAGCAGGGGGGGCGACTCTGGGGCCAACGTCCTGACTTTC. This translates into CASRGGDSGANVLTF.

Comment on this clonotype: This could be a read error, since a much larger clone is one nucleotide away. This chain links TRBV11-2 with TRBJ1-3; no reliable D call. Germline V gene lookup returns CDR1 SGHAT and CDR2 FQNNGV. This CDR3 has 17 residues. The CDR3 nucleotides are TGTGCCAGCAGCCCGATCCGGCAAGGGTTCTCTGAAAACACCATATATTTT. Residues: CASSPIRQGFSENTIYF.

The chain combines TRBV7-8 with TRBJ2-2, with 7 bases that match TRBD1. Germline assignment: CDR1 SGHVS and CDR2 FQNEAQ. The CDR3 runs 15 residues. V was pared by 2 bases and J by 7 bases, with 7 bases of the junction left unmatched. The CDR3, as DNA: TGTGCCAGCAGCTTAAGGAGCACAGGGGTCGGGGAGCTGTTTTTT. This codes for CASSLRSTGVGELFF. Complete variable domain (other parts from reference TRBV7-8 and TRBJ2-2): GAGVSQSPRYKVAKRGQDVALRCDPISGHVSLFWYQQALGQGPEFLTYFQNEAQLDKSGLPSDRFFAERPEGSVSTLKIQRTQQEDSAVYLCASSLRSTGVGELFFGEGSRLTVL.

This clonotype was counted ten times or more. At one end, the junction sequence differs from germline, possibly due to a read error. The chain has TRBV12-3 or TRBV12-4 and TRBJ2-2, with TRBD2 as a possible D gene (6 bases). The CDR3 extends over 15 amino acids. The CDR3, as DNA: TGCGCCAGCAGCCCGTATAGCGGGAACACCGGGGAGCTGTTTTTT. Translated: CASSPYSGNTGELFF.

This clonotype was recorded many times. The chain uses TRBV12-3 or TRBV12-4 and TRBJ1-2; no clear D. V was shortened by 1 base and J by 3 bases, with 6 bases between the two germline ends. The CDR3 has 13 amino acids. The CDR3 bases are TGTGCCAGCAGTTTAGTACTGGACTATGGCTACACCTTC. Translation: CASSLVLDYGYTF.

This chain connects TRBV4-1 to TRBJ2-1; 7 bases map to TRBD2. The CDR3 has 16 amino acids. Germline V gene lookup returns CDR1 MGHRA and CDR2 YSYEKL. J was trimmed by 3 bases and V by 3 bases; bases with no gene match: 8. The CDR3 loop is CASSQPGGGFYNEQFF. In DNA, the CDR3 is TGCGCCAGCAGCCAGCCTGGGGGGGGTTTCTACAATGAGCAGTTCTTC.

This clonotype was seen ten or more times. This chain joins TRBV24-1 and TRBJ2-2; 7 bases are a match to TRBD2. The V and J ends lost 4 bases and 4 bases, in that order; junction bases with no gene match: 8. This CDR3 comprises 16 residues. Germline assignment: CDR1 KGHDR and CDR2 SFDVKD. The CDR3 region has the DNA TGTGCCACCAGTGAAGCGGGAAGAGGTGTCACCGGGGAGCTGTTTTTT. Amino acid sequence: CATSEAGRGVTGELFF.

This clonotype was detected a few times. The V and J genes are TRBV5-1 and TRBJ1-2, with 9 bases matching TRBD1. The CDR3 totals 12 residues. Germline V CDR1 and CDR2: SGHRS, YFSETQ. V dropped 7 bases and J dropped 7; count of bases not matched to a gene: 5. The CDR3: CASGQQGAGYTF. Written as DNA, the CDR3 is TGCGCCAGCGGTCAACAGGGGGCTGGCTACACCTTC.

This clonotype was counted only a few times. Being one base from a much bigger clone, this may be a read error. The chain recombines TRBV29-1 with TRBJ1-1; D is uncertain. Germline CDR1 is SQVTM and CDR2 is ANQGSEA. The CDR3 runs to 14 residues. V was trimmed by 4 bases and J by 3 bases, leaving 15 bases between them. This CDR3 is CSVVVWQADTEAFF. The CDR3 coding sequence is TGCAGCGTTGTTGTGTGGCAGGCGGACACTGAAGCTTTCTTT.

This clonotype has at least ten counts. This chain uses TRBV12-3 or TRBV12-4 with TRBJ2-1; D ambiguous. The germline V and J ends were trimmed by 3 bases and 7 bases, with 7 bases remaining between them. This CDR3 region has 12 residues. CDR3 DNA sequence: TGTGCCAGCAGTTTTTGGCAGAATGAGCAGTTCTTC. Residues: CASSFWQNEQFF.

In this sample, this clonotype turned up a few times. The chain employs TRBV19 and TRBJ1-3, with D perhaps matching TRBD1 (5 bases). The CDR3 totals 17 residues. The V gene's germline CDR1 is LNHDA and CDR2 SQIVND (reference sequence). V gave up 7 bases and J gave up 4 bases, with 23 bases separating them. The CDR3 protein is CASIEPLDRGRGNTIYF. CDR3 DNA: TGTGCCAGTATTGAGCCGCTCGACCGGGGGAGAGGAAACACCATATATTTT.

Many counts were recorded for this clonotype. The CDR3 DNA reads as TGCGCCAGCAGCTACTCTAGGGGTAACGGCGAGCAGTACTTC. This codes for CASSYSRGNGEQYF. The V gene is TRBV5-1, the J gene TRBJ2-7; D may be TRBD1 (5 bases). Trimming took off 3 bases at V and 6 bases at J, with 16 bases between the two ends. This CDR3 comprises 14 residues. Germline V gives CDR1 SGHRS, CDR2 YFSETQ.

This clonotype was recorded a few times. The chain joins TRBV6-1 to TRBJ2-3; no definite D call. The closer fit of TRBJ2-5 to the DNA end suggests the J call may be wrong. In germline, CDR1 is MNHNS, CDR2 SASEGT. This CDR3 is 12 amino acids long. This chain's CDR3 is CASRTYGETQYF. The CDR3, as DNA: TGTGCCAGCAGGACCTACGGGGAGACCCAGTACTTC.

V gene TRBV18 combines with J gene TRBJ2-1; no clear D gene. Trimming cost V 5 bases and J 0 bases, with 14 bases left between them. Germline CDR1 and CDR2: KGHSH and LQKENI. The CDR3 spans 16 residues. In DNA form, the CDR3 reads TGTGCCAGCTCAGCCGTCGACGGAGACTCCTACAATGAGCAGTTCTTC. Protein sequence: CASSAVDGDSYNEQFF.